This is a list of T cell receptor beta chains from one sample in a study of graft-versus-host responses after intestinal transplantation. Measured with immunoSEQ multiplex PCR; TCRdb has only the in-frame clones, and not every one. The repertoire holds about 120,000 clones, with 85% to 95% as singletons. These receptors are not linked to any known antigen. This sample comprised unstimulated CD4+ T cells sorted from spleen or lymph node cells, obtained before intestinal transplant. The receptors were sampled from a human donor who received an intestinal transplant. Each CDR3 is given with its conserved first and last residue. D genes are given only for firm matches. Size values are once, few and many counts, or a class for expanded clones, and some rows have none.

v_call	clone_size	d_call	j_call	cdr3_nt	cdr3_aa
TRBV4-1	NA	TRBD2	TRBJ2-1	TGCGCCAGCAGCTTTGAGACTAGCGGGTACAATGAGCAGTTCTTC	CASSFETSGYNEQFF
TRBV28	NA	TRBD1	TRBJ1-1	TGTGCCAGCAGTTTTATTACAGGGGGCGGAAGAATGAACACTGAAGCTTTCTTT	CASSFITGGGRMNTEAFF
TRBV30	NA	NA	TRBJ1-4	TGTGCCTGGGGGGGATTACCGGAGGGGGAAAAACTGTTTTTT	CAWGGLPEGEKLFF
TRBV6-6	NA	NA	TRBJ1-2	TGTGCCAGCAGCTCCCGGGGGGGTTCGGGCTACACCTTC	CASSSRGGSGYTF
TRBV6-5	once	TRBD1	TRBJ2-5	TGTGCCAGCTCTACAGGGGGCGGGGAGACCCAGTACTTC	CASSTGGGETQYF
TRBV11-2	NA	TRBD2	TRBJ2-7	TGTGCCAGCAGCCTGCCTAGCGGGCACTCCTACGAGCAGTACTTC	CASSLPSGHSYEQYF
TRBV6-5	NA	NA	TRBJ2-4	TGTGCCAGCAGTAAGGGACTAGCCAAAAACATTCAGTACTTC	CASSKGLAKNIQYF
TRBV7-7	NA	NA	TRBJ2-1	TGTGCTAGCAGCTTCCGGGAGCGACCCTACAATGAGCAGTTCTTC	CASSFRERPYNEQFF
TRBV10-2	NA	TRBD1	TRBJ1-5	TGCGCCAGCAGGAGGGGACAGATCAATCAGCCCCAGCATTTT	CASRRGQINQPQHF
TRBV18	NA	NA	TRBJ1-1	TGTGCCAGCTCACCACAGGGGGGGGAGGTGAACACTGAAGCTTTCTTT	CASSPQGGEVNTEAFF
TRBV6-5	NA	TRBD2	TRBJ2-7	TGTGCCAGCAGTTACTCTAGCGGGAGTCAGTACGAGCAGTACTTC	CASSYSSGSQYEQYF
TRBV10-3	NA	TRBD1	TRBJ2-7	TGTGCCATCAGTAACACTCAGGGGGCCGCGGTCCTCTACGAGCAGTACTTC	CAISNTQGAAVLYEQYF
TRBV19	NA	NA	TRBJ2-3	TGTGCCAGTAGTCCTCAGGGACGAAACACAGATACGCAGTATTTT	CASSPQGRNTDTQYF
TRBV6-1	NA	NA	TRBJ2-7	TGTGCCAGCAGTGAAAGGATGTACGCCTCCTACGAGCAGTACTTC	CASSERMYASYEQYF
TRBV11-3	NA	NA	TRBJ2-7	TGTGCCAGCAGCTCGACCGACAGGCCGGGGGAGCAGTACTTC	CASSSTDRPGEQYF
TRBV27	NA	TRBD2	TRBJ2-1	TGTGCCAGCAGTTTCCCACCAATCGGACTAGCGGGAGGGCCTTTGTCCTACAATGAGCAGTTCTTC	CASSFPPIGLAGGPLSYNEQFF
TRBV4-1	NA	NA	TRBJ2-7	TGCGCCAGCAGCCAGAGCGAACGGACAGCCGCCTACGAGCAGTACTTC	CASSQSERTAAYEQYF
TRBV5-1	NA	NA	TRBJ2-1	TGCGCCAGCAGCCTAGCAGGTGAGCAGTTCTTC	CASSLAGEQFF
TRBV5-1	NA	TRBD2	TRBJ2-3	TGCGCCAGCAGACCTACTAGCGGGAGCTTGGATACGCAGTATTTT	CASRPTSGSLDTQYF
TRBV5-1	NA	TRBD2	TRBJ2-5	TGCGCCAGCAGCTTGATTGCGGGAGGGCCAGGGCAAGAGACCCAGTACTTC	CASSLIAGGPGQETQYF
TRBV12-5	once	TRBD2	TRBJ2-7	TGTGCTAGTGGCCCCTCTCTAGCGGGATTAGTTTACGAGCAGTACTTC	CASGPSLAGLVYEQYF
TRBV7-9	NA	NA	TRBJ2-2	TGTGCCAGCAGCTTTAGTGGGGTGAACACCGGGGAGCTGTTTTTT	CASSFSGVNTGELFF
TRBV7-2	NA	NA	TRBJ2-5	TGTGCCAGCAGCTTGGGGGTAGGAAAGACCCAGTACTTC	CASSLGVGKTQYF
TRBV5-5	NA	NA	TRBJ1-1	TGTGCCAGCAGCATAGGAGGGACCTTGAACACTGAAGCTTTCTTT	CASSIGGTLNTEAFF
TRBV5-1	NA	TRBD1	TRBJ2-4	TGCGCCAGCAGCTTGGGACAGGGGAAAAACATTCAGTACTTC	CASSLGQGKNIQYF
TRBV9	NA	NA	TRBJ2-1	TGTGCCAGCAGCGTAGGAAGGGGAGGCATCAATGAGCAGTTCTTC	CASSVGRGGINEQFF
TRBV19	few	TRBD1	TRBJ2-7	TGTGCCAGTAGTACGACAGGGTTCTACGAGCAGTACTTC	CASSTTGFYEQYF
TRBV18	NA	NA	TRBJ2-2	TGTGCCAGCTCACCACAAGGGGGCACCGGGGAGCTGTTTTTT	CASSPQGGTGELFF
TRBV19	NA	TRBD2	TRBJ2-7	TGTGCCAGTAGTATAGATAGCGGGAGGGCCAACAAGCAGTACTTC	CASSIDSGRANKQYF
TRBV2	NA	NA	TRBJ2-5	TGTGCCAGCAGTGAATCTTGGACACAAGAGACCCAGTACTTC	CASSESWTQETQYF
TRBV6-5	NA	TRBD1	TRBJ2-7	TGTGCCAGCAGTTACTCCCGGACAGGGATCCACGAGCAGTACTTC	CASSYSRTGIHEQYF
TRBV5-4	NA	TRBD1	TRBJ2-1	TGTGCCAGCAGCTCGGACAGGGCGGCCTACAATGAGCAGTTCTTC	CASSSDRAAYNEQFF
TRBV7-8	NA	TRBD2	TRBJ2-7	TGTGCCAGCAGCGCCCCCAGCGGGAGGAGGTACGAGCAGTACTTC	CASSAPSGRRYEQYF
TRBV5-3	NA	NA	TRBJ1-1	TGTGCCAGAAGCCCAGTGGGGACCCGGAACACTGAAGCTTTCTTT	CARSPVGTRNTEAFF
TRBV6-6	NA	NA	TRBJ2-7	TGTGCCAGCAGCGGAACTAGAGCCTACGAGCAGTACTTC	CASSGTRAYEQYF
TRBV9	NA	NA	TRBJ2-1	TGTGCCAGCAGCACCGACGGGGTTCTCGGGAATGAGCAGTTCTTC	CASSTDGVLGNEQFF
TRBV29-1	NA	TRBD2	TRBJ2-5	TGCAGCGTGGCCAAACTAGCGGGAGCGCAAGAGACCCAGTACTTC	CSVAKLAGAQETQYF
TRBV19	NA	TRBD1	TRBJ2-3	TGTGCCAGTAGTATGGACAGGGGGCGGGCAGATACGCAGTATTTT	CASSMDRGRADTQYF
TRBV5-1	NA	NA	TRBJ2-2	TGCGCCAGCAGTCGCCTAGCGACGAACACCGGGGAGCTGTTTTTT	CASSRLATNTGELFF
TRBV7-2	NA	NA	TRBJ2-1	TGTGCCAGCAGCTTAGGACTTTGGCAGCAGTTCTTC	CASSLGLWQQFF
TRBV15	NA	TRBD2	TRBJ2-5	TGTGCCACCAGCAGAGATTTTCTAGCGGGAGGAGAGACCCAGTACTTC	CATSRDFLAGGETQYF
TRBV5-1	once	NA	TRBJ2-7	TGCGCCAGCGGAGTTTCCTCCTACGAGCAGTACTTC	CASGVSSYEQYF
TRBV15	NA	TRBD2	TRBJ2-3	TGTGCCACCAGCAGAGGTACCACTACCGGGACTAGCGGGATCACGCAGTATTTT	CATSRGTTTGTSGITQYF
TRBV6-5	NA	NA	TRBJ2-3	TGTGCCAGCAGTTACCATCGGGATACAGATACGCAGTATTTT	CASSYHRDTDTQYF
TRBV11-1	NA	TRBD1	TRBJ1-5	TGTGCCAGCAGCTTCCCCACCCCGGACAGGCTAGGCAATCAGCCCCAGCATTTT	CASSFPTPDRLGNQPQHF
TRBV6-5	NA	NA	TRBJ1-4	TGTGCCAGCAGTTCAAACAGGCCACTTGGGGGAAAACTGTTTTTT	CASSSNRPLGGKLFF
TRBV2	NA	TRBD2	TRBJ2-4	TGTGCCAGCGGTCTAGCGGGTCGTGACATTCAGTACTTC	CASGLAGRDIQYF
TRBV7-9	NA	NA	TRBJ1-2	TGTGCCAGCAGCTCGGGTTTTAACTATGGCTACACCTTC	CASSSGFNYGYTF
TRBV7-8	NA	NA	TRBJ2-6	TGTGCCAGCAGTCTTCGATCCTCTGGGGCCAACGTCCTGACTTTC	CASSLRSSGANVLTF
TRBV7-9	NA	TRBD2	TRBJ2-1	TGTGCCAGCCTCGAGTGGGCGACTAGCCGGAGGAATGAGCAGTTCTTC	CASLEWATSRRNEQFF
TRBV10-1	NA	NA	TRBJ2-3	TGCGCCAGCAGTCGGGACTTAACAGATACGCAGTATTTT	CASSRDLTDTQYF
TRBV18	once	NA	TRBJ2-5	TGTGCCAGCTCACCATGGTCCAATCAAGAGACCCAGTACTTC	CASSPWSNQETQYF
TRBV2	once	NA	TRBJ2-7	TGTGCCAGCATTCCCAGCGGGTATGACTACGAGCAGTACTTC	CASIPSGYDYEQYF
TRBV18	NA	NA	TRBJ1-1	TGTGCCAGCTCACCAGGGTATGGGAACACTGAAGCTTTCTTT	CASSPGYGNTEAFF
TRBV18	NA	NA	TRBJ1-5	TGTGCCAGCTCACAGGGATGGGGCAATCAGCCCCAGCATTTT	CASSQGWGNQPQHF
TRBV6-5	NA	NA	TRBJ1-4	TGTGCCAGCAGTGGGGCAGGGGTAGAAAAACTGTTTTTT	CASSGAGVEKLFF
TRBV28	NA	TRBD1	TRBJ1-1	TGTGCCAGCAGTACTCAAGGAACAGGGGCCAAGAACACTGAAGCTTTCTTT	CASSTQGTGAKNTEAFF
TRBV18	once	NA	TRBJ2-5	TGTGCCAGCTCACCGACAGTACAAGAGACCCAGTACTTC	CASSPTVQETQYF
TRBV18	once	TRBD1	TRBJ1-3	TGTGCCAGCTCACCCGCGACAGGGAGTGGAAACACCATATATTTT	CASSPATGSGNTIYF
TRBV9	NA	NA	TRBJ1-1	TGTGCCAGCAGCGTAGGGTGGGGGCTGAACACTGAAGCTTTCTTT	CASSVGWGLNTEAFF